The 14 T cell receptor beta chains listed next were all sequenced from one sample in a study of T cells in women clearing cervical HPV infection. Clones were sequenced by immunoSEQ multiplex PCR, and TCRdb holds only the in-frame ones, with some missing. This table lists fewer than 40,000 clones. Sequencing was performed on blood buffy coat. These receptors originate from a woman aged 18-69 years with a cervical HPV16 infection that either progressed to CIN3+ or cleared (not recorded which).

A word on this clone: From the germline J gene comes the end of the CDR3, since the read stops 3 residues before it. The genes are TRBV7-6 and TRBJ2-5; 7 bases are a match to TRBD2. The trim removed 1 base at V and 4 bases at J, leaving 15 bases unmatched. The germline CDR1 and CDR2 sequences are SGHVS and FNYEAQ. The CDR3 runs to 18 residues. CDR3 in amino acids: CASSLEASAGVSGETQYF. Partial CDR3 DNA: TGTGCCAGCAGCTTAGAGGCGAGTGCGGGGGTCTCGGGAGAGACC.

A word on this clone: The read comes to an end 3 residues before the CDR3 does, leaving the germline J gene to fill in the end. The V call is TRBV19, the J call TRBJ2-1; 10 bases align to TRBD2. J gave up 2 bases and V 5 bases, and 6 bases lay outside the gene matches. CDR3 size: 16 residues. Germline V gene data show CDR1 as LNHDA and CDR2 as SQIVND (reference sequence). The covered CDR3 bases are TGTGCCAGTAGTTCCCAGAGCGGGGGGGCCTACAATGAG. It codes for CASSSQSGGAYNE. The full CDR3 reads CASSSQSGGAYNEQFF.

Comment on this clone: Sequencing ends 3 residues short of the CDR3 end; the germline J gene provides the rest. The chain combines TRBV6-4 with TRBJ2-2; tentatively, D is TRBD2 (5 bases). V gave up 2 bases and J gave up 6 bases, with 13 bases separating them. This CDR3 region has 15 residues. CDR1 is MRHNA, CDR2 SNTAGT, per germline. Partial CDR3 DNA: TGTGCCAGCAGTGACGAGGACTGGGTGTCCGGGGAG. It yields the protein CASSDEDWVSGE. The full CDR3 protein reads CASSDEDWVSGELFF.

A word on this clone: The read halts 3 residues ahead of the CDR3 end, with the missing end drawn from the germline J gene. V and J are TRBV7-6 and TRBJ1-1, with D unclear. The CDR3 contains 13 residues. Trimming removed 3 bases at V and 1 base at J, with 6 bases between. Germline V gives CDR1 SGHVS, CDR2 FNYEAQ. CDR3 bases read: TGTGCCAGCAGCTTCGGGGAGAACACTGAA. It specifies CASSFGENTE. The CDR3 reads in full as CASSFGENTEAFF.

With respect to this clone: The read comes to an end 3 residues before the CDR3 does, leaving the germline J gene to fill in the end. The V call is TRBV7-9, the J call TRBJ2-7; 9 bases match TRBD1. V dropped 5 bases and J dropped 1; count of bases not matched to a gene: 3. Germline CDR1 is SEHNR and CDR2 is FQNEAQ (reference sequence). The CDR3 runs 14 residues. CDR3 DNA, as far as it was read: TGTGCCAGCAGCGGAGGACAGGGGTCCTACGAG. As protein: CASSGGQGSYE. The CDR3 in its entirety is CASSGGQGSYEQYF.

A word on this clone: The CDR3 is cut off 3 residues early in the read; its end comes from the germline J gene. The chain couples TRBV5-5 to TRBJ1-3; D not certain. The CDR3 loop spans 14 amino acids. The germline V gene encodes CDR1 SGHKS and CDR2 YYEKEE (reference sequence). With 6 bases removed from V and 0 bases from J, the gap between germline ends came to 10 bases. The chain's CDR3 is CASTQDFSGNTIYF. Partial CDR3 DNA: TGTGCCAGCACCCAGGATTTCTCTGGAAACACC.

The sequenced CDR3 bases are TGCGCCAGCAGCGCGGGGGACAGGGACGGCTATGGC. Its protein product is CASSAGDRDGYG. Given in full, the CDR3 is CASSAGDRDGYGYTF. The rearrangement links TRBV5-1 to TRBJ1-2, with TRBD1 identical over 9 bases. The read halts 3 residues ahead of the CDR3 end, with the missing end drawn from the germline J gene. V lost 4 bases, J lost 4 bases, and 8 bases stayed unmatched. Germline V lookup: CDR1 SGHRS, CDR2 YFSETQ. The CDR3 has 15 amino acids.

Points on this clone: Sequence at one end of the junction differs from germline and may be a read error. The CDR3 DNA, read in part, is TGTGCCAGCAGTTTGGACAATAAGAAAATTCATACG. This sequence encodes CASSLDNKKIHT. The complete CDR3 reads CASSLDNKKIHTQYF. V usage is TRBV5-4 and J usage is TRBJ2-3; weak D call: TRBD1 (5 bases). The CDR3 extends 3 residues past the end of the read, so its final part is completed from the germline J gene. The CDR3 totals 15 residues. CDR1 is SGHNT and CDR2 is YYREEE in the germline V gene (reference sequence).

Of note for this clone: The read ends 3 residues shy of where the CDR3 ends; the end is completed using the germline J gene. This chain joins TRBV6-7 and TRBJ1-5, with 7 nucleotides matching TRBD1. TRBV6-7 falls under the ORF class, with uncertain function. This CDR3 has 16 amino acids. After removal of 0 bases from V and 2 bases from J, the junction contained 4 bases not matched to a gene. CDR3 in amino acids: CASSYSGRGGNQPQHF. The covered CDR3 bases are TGTGCCAGCAGTTACTCGGGCAGGGGGGGCAATCAGCCC.

Notes on this clone: Sequencing ends 3 residues short of the CDR3 end; the germline J gene provides the rest. The rearrangement links TRBV20-1 to TRBJ1-1; perhaps TRBD1 as D (6 bases). V lost 3 bases and J lost 0, with 8 bases in between. This CDR3 comprises 13 residues. Looked up from germline, CDR1 is DFQATT and CDR2 is SNEGSKA (reference sequence). The covered CDR3 bases are TGCAGTGCTAGGGGGACATTGAACACTGAA. Translation: CSARGTLNTE. From start to end, the CDR3 is CSARGTLNTEAFF.

Points on this clone: The read gets to within 3 residues of the CDR3 end, and the germline J gene fills in the rest. This chain joins TRBV12-3 or TRBV12-4 and TRBJ1-2, with 8 bases lining up with TRBD1. V gave up 3 bases and J gave up 4 bases; unmatched junction bases: 4. The CDR3 length is 14 residues. The CDR3 loop is CASSLRQGTYGYTF. The CDR3 bases that were read are TGTGCCAGCAGTTTGAGACAGGGGACCTATGGC.

With regard to this clone: The missing CDR3 end, 3 residues past where the read stops, is filled in from the germline J gene. This chain joins TRBV2 and TRBJ2-3, with D unresolved. Germline CDR1 SNHLY, CDR2 FYNNEI. This CDR3 is built from 15 residues. Trimming shortened V by 4 bases and J by 0 bases, and 11 bases separated the two germline ends. Partial CDR3 DNA: TGTGCCAGCAGTGTAATCAGTTATAGCACAGATACG. Translated: CASSVISYSTDT. In full, the CDR3 is CASSVISYSTDTQYF.

A remark on this clone: The CDR3 goes on 3 residues after the read ends, and that part is filled in from the germline J gene. This rearrangement joins TRBV5-1 to TRBJ2-3; maybe TRBD2 (6 bases). The ends were cut back, 0 bases at V and 6 bases at J, with 17 bases in the middle. This CDR3 comprises 16 residues. CDR1 SGHRS and CDR2 YFSETQ come from the germline V gene. CDR3 in amino acids: CASSLAAQLARDTQYF. The CDR3 bases that were read are TGCGCCAGCAGCTTGGCCGCGCAGCTAGCGAGGGATACG.

With regard to this clone: The CDR3 is cut off 3 residues early in the read; its end comes from the germline J gene. The chain employs TRBV19 and TRBJ2-1; 16 bases line up with TRBD2. Germline V CDR1 and CDR2: LNHDA, SQIVND (reference sequence). The CDR3 length is 16 residues. After removal of 1 base from V and 8 bases from J, the junction contained 2 bases not matched to a gene. This CDR3 is CASSIGGTSGGDEQFF. The sequenced CDR3 bases are TGTGCCAGTAGTATAGGCGGGACTAGCGGGGGGGATGAG.